Listed below are T cell receptor beta chains from one sample, sequenced in a study of T cell changes during pregnancy in multiple sclerosis. Method: immunoSEQ multiplex PCR; TCRdb's copy keeps in-frame clones and lacks some. Of 55,000 to 70,000 clones in the sample, about 89% are singletons; the top ten hold under 2%. Sequences were derived from peripheral blood, sampled after pregnancy. These TCRs come from a female donor with multiple sclerosis, enrolled in a pregnancy study. The CDR3 runs from the conserved cysteine through the conserved F or W. D genes are given only for firm matches. Size is stated for part of the rows, as once, few or many counts, or as a class when the clone is expanded.

CASSLQGTERRYGYTF TGTGCCAGTAGCCTTCAGGGGACAGAGCGACGTTATGGCTACACCTTC 16 TRBV19 . TRBD1 TRBJ1-2
CAWSGVNSIQPQHF TGTGCCTGGAGCGGGGTAAATTCAATCCAGCCCCAGCATTTT 14 TRBV30 . . TRBJ1-5
CASSPGQGGAGELFF TGTGCCAGCAGTCCCGGACAGGGAGGGGCCGGGGAGCTGTTTTTT 15 TRBV7-6 . . TRBJ2-2
CASSPGTVDEQYF TGTGCCAGCAGCCCTGGGACAGTAGACGAGCAGTACTTC 13 TRBV13 . TRBD1 TRBJ2-7
CASSLWTHDEAFF TGTGCCAGCAGCTTATGGACACATGATGAAGCTTTCTTT 13 TRBV5-6 . . TRBJ1-1
CASTGQVSYNSPLHF TGTGCCAGCACCGGACAGGTCTCCTATAATTCACCCCTCCACTTT 15 TRBV6-1 . TRBD1 TRBJ1-6
CASSYRGTYNEQFF TGTGCCAGCAGTTACAGGGGGACATACAATGAGCAGTTCTTC 14 TRBV6-6 . . TRBJ2-1
CASSPRTHLTDTQYF TGTGCCAGCAGCCCCCGGACTCATCTCACAGATACGCAGTATTTT 15 TRBV5-5 . . TRBJ2-3
CASSGQGRSQPQHF TGTGCCAGCTCCGGACAGGGACGCTCTCAGCCCCAGCATTTT 14 TRBV6-6 . TRBD1 TRBJ1-5
CASSLDPGYNEQFF TGTGCCAGCAGCTTAGATCCGGGCTACAATGAGCAGTTCTTC 14 TRBV11-2 . . TRBJ2-1
CASTLGTRTEAFF TGTGCCAGCACCCTCGGGACACGAACTGAAGCTTTCTTT 13 TRBV28 . . TRBJ1-1
CASSSPGYSNTEAFF TGTGCCAGCAGCTCGCCGGGGTACTCGAACACTGAAGCTTTCTTT 15 TRBV7-9 . . TRBJ1-1
CASSFSGAYGYTF TGTGCCAGCAGTTTCTCAGGGGCATATGGCTACACCTTC 13 TRBV28 . . TRBJ1-2
CAVSGFSNQPQHF TGTGCCGTCTCCGGGTTTAGCAATCAGCCCCAGCATTTT 13 TRBV2 . . TRBJ1-5
CACRLIEGNTEAFF TGTGCCTGCCGCCTCATTGAGGGGAACACTGAAGCTTTCTTT 14 TRBV30 . . TRBJ1-1
CASRSGQMNTEAFF TGTGCCAGCAGGAGCGGACAGATGAACACTGAAGCTTTCTTT 14 TRBV6-5 . . TRBJ1-1
CASSQGRFYEQYF TGTGCCAGCAGCCAAGGGAGGTTCTACGAGCAGTACTTC 13 TRBV14 . . TRBJ2-7
CASRPGQAMAANTEAFF TGTGCCAGCAGGCCGGGACAGGCTATGGCGGCGAACACTGAAGCTTTCTTT 17 TRBV6-4 . TRBD1 TRBJ1-1
CASSLVGQRNEKLFF TGTGCCAGCAGCCTGGTGGGACAGCGAAATGAAAAACTGTTTTTT 15 TRBV7-9 . TRBD1 TRBJ1-4
CASSAQGATGELFF TGCGCCAGCAGCGCCCAGGGGGCGACCGGGGAGCTGTTTTTT 14 TRBV4-3 . TRBD1 TRBJ2-2
CASSPQGAIADTQYF TGTGCCAGCTCACCACAGGGGGCAATCGCAGATACGCAGTATTTT 15 TRBV18 . TRBD1 TRBJ2-3
CASSQDPPGLGSGELFF TGCGCCAGCAGCCAAGATCCACCGGGACTAGGTTCCGGGGAGCTGTTTTTT 17 TRBV4-3 . TRBD2 TRBJ2-2
CAISEFGQEAFF TGTGCCATCAGTGAGTTTGGACAGGAAGCTTTCTTT 12 TRBV10-3 . . TRBJ1-1
CASSEFIQYTEAFF TGTGCCAGCAGTGAATTTATTCAGTACACTGAAGCTTTCTTT 14 TRBV6-1 . . TRBJ1-1
CASSEVDSTYEQYF TGTGCCAGCAGTGAAGTGGACAGCACCTACGAGCAGTACTTC 14 TRBV2 . . TRBJ2-7
CASPPRNHWGPNTGELFF TGTGCCAGCCCTCCCCGGAACCATTGGGGCCCGAACACCGGGGAGCTGTTTTTT 18 TRBV28 . . TRBJ2-2
CASSLASGGVYEQFF TGTGCCAGCAGCTTAGCTAGCGGGGGGGTCTATGAGCAGTTCTTC 15 TRBV11-3 . TRBD2 TRBJ2-1
CASSQGGDRVNTEAFF TGCGCCAGCAGCCAAGGTGGCGACAGGGTGAACACTGAAGCTTTCTTT 16 TRBV4-3 . TRBD1 TRBJ1-1
CASSPSGTGVGYTF TGTGCCAGCAGCCCGTCTGGGACAGGGGTTGGCTACACCTTC 14 TRBV4-2 . TRBD1 TRBJ1-2
CATGTSGSQETQYF TGTGCCACCGGGACTAGCGGATCACAAGAGACCCAGTACTTC 14 TRBV10-3 . TRBD2 TRBJ2-5
CASSPTSAAQYF TGTGCCAGCTCACCGACTAGCGCCGCGCAGTATTTT 12 TRBV18 . TRBD2 TRBJ2-3
CASSVAGGGSWDIQYF TGTGCCAGCAGCGTAGCTGGCGGGGGGTCATGGGACATTCAGTACTTC 16 TRBV9 once TRBD2 TRBJ2-4
CASSLGGVDQETQYF TGTGCCAGCAGCTTAGGGGGGGTTGACCAAGAGACCCAGTACTTC 15 TRBV11-3 . . TRBJ2-5